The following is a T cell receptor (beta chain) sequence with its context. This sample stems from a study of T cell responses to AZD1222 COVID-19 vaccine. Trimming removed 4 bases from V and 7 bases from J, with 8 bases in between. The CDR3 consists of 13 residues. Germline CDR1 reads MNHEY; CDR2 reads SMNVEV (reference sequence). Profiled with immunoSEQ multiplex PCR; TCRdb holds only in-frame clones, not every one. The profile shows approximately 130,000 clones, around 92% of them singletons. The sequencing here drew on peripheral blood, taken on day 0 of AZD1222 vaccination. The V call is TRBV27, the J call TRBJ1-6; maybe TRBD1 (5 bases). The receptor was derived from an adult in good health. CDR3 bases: TGTGCCAGCAGTTGGGGCAGGAATTCACCCCTCCACTTT. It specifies CASSWGRNSPLHF.